These 25 T cell receptor beta chains were sequenced from one sample in a study of cytomegalovirus exposure and HLA in healthy donors. TCRdb's copy holds only in-frame clones and misses some; the assay was immunoSEQ multiplex PCR. The table shows fewer than 140,000 clones, with about 87% occurring only once. The specimen sequenced was PBMCs. The receptor source for this set is a woman between 18 and 29 years old in good health and CMV-seropositive.

The rearrangement joins TRBV29-1 to TRBJ1-4; D perhaps matches TRBD1 (6 bases). The CDR3 totals 13 residues. The ends were cut back, 4 bases at V and 10 bases at J, with 16 bases in the middle. From germline, CDR1 is SQVTM and CDR2 ANQGSEA. CDR3 DNA sequence: TGCAGCGTTGCAGCGGGGGGCCGTGGAAAACTGTTTTTT. Translated: CSVAAGGRGKLFF. The full variable domain, completed using reference TRBV29-1 and TRBJ1-4, is SAVISQKPSRDICQRGTSLTIQCQVDSQVTMMFWYRQQPGQSLTLIATANQGSEATYESGFVIDKFPISRPNLTFSTLTVSNMSPEDSSIYLCSVAAGGRGKLFFGSGTQLSVL.

The chain carries TRBV7-2 and TRBJ2-7; possible D gene TRBD2, 6 bases. Trimming stripped 7 bases from V and 4 bases from J, with 17 bases between. This CDR3 has 14 residues. CDR1 SGHTA and CDR2 FQGNSA come from the germline V gene. The CDR3 DNA follows: TGTGCCAGCAAAAGGTCCTCGGGGGTTTACGAGCAGTACTTC. Its protein is CASKRSSGVYEQYF.

J is TRBJ2-2 and V is TRBV10-3; no reliable D call. Germline CDR1 ENHRY, CDR2 SYGVKD. The CDR3 is made up of 16 amino acids. V lost 10 bases and J lost 4, with 22 bases in between. CDR3 protein: CATLDPTGDFTGELFF. CDR3 nucleotides: TGTGCCACCCTAGACCCCACTGGAGACTTCACCGGGGAGCTGTTTTTT.

V is TRBV6-6 and J is TRBJ1-2; 10 bases align to TRBD1. The CDR3 spans 14 residues. Germline V gives CDR1 MNHNY, CDR2 SVGAGI (reference sequence). The V and J ends lost 5 bases and 6 bases, in that order; junction bases with no gene match: 6. This CDR3 reads CASSPGQGGDGYTF. Written as DNA, the CDR3 is TGTGCCAGCAGTCCCGGACAGGGGGGAGATGGCTACACCTTC.

The CDR3 DNA is TGTGCCAGCAGCAAGGGCCTTAGACAGGGGATTCTCACAGATACGCAGTATTTT. Translating it yields CASSKGLRQGILTDTQYF. The chain couples TRBV21-1 to TRBJ2-3; the D call TRBD1 from the table was never checked on the DNA. TRBV21-1 is shown as a pseudogene. The CDR3 contains 18 residues.

V gene TRBV28 combines with J gene TRBJ1-1; no definite D call. Trimming removed 5 bases at V and 4 bases at J, with 14 bases between. The germline V gene has CDR1 MDHEN and CDR2 SYDVKM. CDR3 length: 14 residues. In nucleotides, the CDR3 is TGTGCCAGCAGTGTACCTCAGGTCGGCACTGAAGCTTTCTTT. Translating gives CASSVPQVGTEAFF.

The chain carries TRBV14 and TRBJ2-7, with D perhaps matching TRBD2 (6 bases). V was clipped by 2 bases and J by 6 bases, with 11 bases between them. There are 13 residues in the CDR3. Germline lookup yields CDR1 SGHDN and CDR2 FVKESK. CDR3 sequence (DNA): TGTGCCAGCAGCCAACAGCGGGCCGGCGAGCAGTACGTC. Translation: CASSQQRAGEQYV.

The chain uses TRBV19 and TRBJ1-1; 9 bases are a match to TRBD1. There are 15 residues in the CDR3. After removal of 7 bases from V and 7 bases from J, the junction contained 13 bases not matched to a gene. Germline V gives CDR1 LNHDA, CDR2 SQIVND (reference sequence). In nucleotides, the CDR3 is TGTGCCAGTACCTATACCCCACAGGGGGCCGGTGAAGCTTTCTTT. This translates into CASTYTPQGAGEAFF.

This chain joins TRBV5-4 and TRBJ2-5; TRBD2 is a possible D gene (6 bases). V was trimmed by 1 base and J by 4 bases, leaving 8 bases between them. Germline values: CDR1 SGHNT, CDR2 YYREEE (reference sequence). The CDR3 is 13 residues long. The CDR3 is CASSLWGGETQYF. The CDR3, as DNA: TGTGCCAGCAGCTTGTGGGGAGGAGAGACCCAGTACTTC. The variable domain in full, with the rest retrieved from reference TRBV5-4 and TRBJ2-5, is ETGVTQSPTHLIKTRGQQVTLRCSSQSGHNTVSWYQQALGQGPQFIFQYYREEENGRGNFPPRFSGLQFPNYSSELNVNALELDDSALYLCASSLWGGETQYFGPGTRLLVL.

The chain is built from TRBV4-1 and TRBJ1-1, with D possibly TRBD1 on 6 matching bases. The germline V and J ends were trimmed by 4 bases and 2 bases, with 14 bases remaining between them. Germline V CDR1 and CDR2: MGHRA, YSYEKL. This CDR3 comprises 15 residues. CDR3 DNA sequence: TGCGCCAGCAGCCGCTCACAGGGTGCTAACACTGAAGCTTTCTTT. This encodes CASSRSQGANTEAFF.

V usage is TRBV9 and J usage is TRBJ1-1; 8 bases match TRBD1. Germline-derived CDR1 and CDR2 are SGDLS and YYNGEE. The CDR3 loop spans 15 amino acids. V shed 4 bases, J shed 0 bases, and the junction held 5 bases outside the gene matches. CDR3: CASSPQGQVNTEAFF. CDR3 nucleotides: TGTGCCAGCAGCCCCCAGGGACAGGTGAACACTGAAGCTTTCTTT. Combining the CDR3 with reference TRBV9 and TRBJ1-1 gives the whole variable domain DSGVTQTPKHLITATGQRVTLRCSPRSGDLSVYWYQQSLDQGLQFLIQYYNGEERAKGNILERFSAQQFPDLHSELNLSSLELGDSALYFCASSPQGQVNTEAFFGQGTRLTVV.

The V call is TRBV13, the J call TRBJ2-4, with TRBD1 matching over 9 bases. The ends lost 5 bases at V and 6 bases at J; junction bases unmatched: 8. The germline V gene encodes CDR1 PRHDT and CDR2 FYEKMQ (reference sequence). The CDR3 has 15 residues. CDR3 coding DNA: TGTGCCAGCAGCGATTCCCGGGACAGGGCAAACATTCAGTACTTC. Amino acid sequence: CASSDSRDRANIQYF.

The chain joins TRBV28 to TRBJ2-7, with 8 bases fitting TRBD1. In germline, CDR1 is MDHEN, CDR2 SYDVKM. The CDR3 covers 14 residues. The J segment lost 3 bases and the V segment lost 4 bases, leaving 5 bases of the junction unmatched. CDR3 DNA: TGTGCCAGCAGTTCGGACAGGGAAAACTACGAGCAGTACTTC. Its protein is CASSSDRENYEQYF.

The chain couples TRBV27 to TRBJ2-2; D is uncertain. Germline V gives CDR1 MNHEY, CDR2 SMNVEV (reference sequence). This CDR3 spans 16 amino acids. With 10 bases removed from V and 5 bases from J, the gap between germline ends came to 23 bases. The CDR3 loop reads CATTSKNNFVTGELFF. CDR3 bases: TGTGCCACTACTTCAAAGAATAACTTTGTAACCGGGGAGCTGTTTTTT.

This chain uses TRBV2 with TRBJ2-1; 10 nucleotides line up with TRBD2. The CDR3 covers 18 residues. The V gene's germline CDR1 is SNHLY and CDR2 FYNNEI. Trimming took 4 bases from V and 7 from J; bases not matched to a gene: 16. Here the CDR3 DNA reads TGTGCCAGCAGTGCCCGGGGCGGGAGCGGGGGGGCAAGGAATGAGCAGTTCTTC. Encoded protein: CASSARGGSGGARNEQFF. The whole variable domain, filled in from reference TRBV2 and TRBJ2-1, reads EPEVTQTPSHQVTQMGQEVILRCVPISNHLYFYWYRQILGQKVEFLVSFYNNEISEKSEIFDDQFSVERPDGSNFTLKIRSTKLEDSAMYFCASSARGGSGGARNEQFFGPGTRLTVL.

CDR3 residues: CASSSGTGTIYEQYV. The CDR3 DNA reads as TGTGCCAGCAGCTCCGGGACAGGGACCATCTACGAGCAGTACGTC. The V call is TRBV7-8, the J call TRBJ2-7, with 9 bases lining up with TRBD1. CDR3 length: 15 residues. Trimming took 4 bases from V and 3 from J; bases not matched to a gene: 7. Germline V lookup: CDR1 SGHVS, CDR2 FQNEAQ.

DNA of the CDR3: TGCAGCGTGAGGTGGGCGGGAACTGAAGCTTTCTTT. It yields the protein CSVRWAGTEAFF. This chain joins TRBV29-1 and TRBJ1-1; D unresolved. This CDR3 spans 12 amino acids. Germline V gives CDR1 SQVTM, CDR2 ANQGSEA. Trimming removed 6 bases at V and 5 bases at J, with 13 bases between.

The rearrangement uses TRBV5-5 and TRBJ1-1; 8 bases match TRBD1. The germline gives CDR1 SGHKS, CDR2 YYEKEE (reference sequence). This CDR3 contains 15 residues. The junction had 9 bases not matched to a gene; V was cut back by 3 bases and J by 5 bases. The CDR3 loop is CASSYRQGAGTEAFF. CDR3 DNA: TGTGCCAGCAGCTATCGTCAGGGGGCTGGGACTGAAGCTTTCTTT.

The genes are TRBV19 and TRBJ1-5; 8 nucleotides match TRBD1. Germline loops: CDR1 LNHDA, CDR2 SQIVND (reference sequence). The length of the CDR3 is 15 residues. V was pared by 3 bases and J by 6 bases, with 7 bases of the junction left unmatched. CDR3 nucleotide sequence: TGTGCCAGTAGTATGAACAGGGGGACAGGTCAGCCCCAGCATTTT. As protein: CASSMNRGTGQPQHF.

The chain links TRBV7-2 to TRBJ2-4; D is possibly TRBD2 (7 bases). The CDR3 contains 17 residues. Between the trimmed V and J ends, which lost 5 bases and 0 bases, there was a span of 17 bases. Germline CDR1 reads SGHTA; CDR2 reads FQGNSA. The CDR3 here is CASSPHREGLAKNIQYF. CDR3 nucleotides: TGTGCCAGCAGCCCCCACAGGGAGGGTCTAGCCAAAAACATTCAGTACTTC.

The chain uses TRBV7-2 and TRBJ2-7, with D possibly being TRBD2 (6 bases). This CDR3 spans 15 amino acids. Per the germline V gene, CDR1 is SGHTA and CDR2 is FQGNSA. With 10 bases removed from V and 0 bases from J, the gap between germline ends came to 19 bases. This CDR3 is CATSLGAGSSYEQYF. CDR3 DNA: TGTGCCACATCACTCGGAGCCGGGAGCTCCTACGAGCAGTACTTC.

The chain recombines TRBV2 with TRBJ1-5; D gene ambiguous. From germline, CDR1 is SNHLY and CDR2 FYNNEI. Trimming removed 4 bases from V and 4 bases from J, with 8 bases in between. The CDR3 spans 13 residues. The CDR3 loop reads CASSAAGNQPQHF. The CDR3 DNA reads TGTGCCAGCAGTGCGGCGGGAAATCAGCCCCAGCATTTT.

The chain carries TRBV2 and TRBJ1-2, with D possibly being TRBD1 (6 bases). This CDR3 has 13 amino acids. V was trimmed by 10 bases and J by 6 bases, leaving 18 bases between them. Germline CDR1 reads SNHLY; CDR2 reads FYNNEI. CDR3 sequence reads: CAIPGQLKDGYTF. The CDR3 region has the DNA TGTGCCATTCCGGGACAACTAAAGGATGGCTACACCTTC. The whole variable domain, filled in from reference TRBV2 and TRBJ1-2, reads EPEVTQTPSHQVTQMGQEVILRCVPISNHLYFYWYRQILGQKVEFLVSFYNNEISEKSEIFDDQFSVERPDGSNFTLKIRSTKLEDSAMYFCAIPGQLKDGYTFGSGTRLTVV.

The chain employs TRBV19 and TRBJ1-2; 8 bases line up with TRBD1. Germline CDR1 is LNHDA and CDR2 is SQIVND (reference sequence). This CDR3 region has 14 residues. V trimming: 5 bases; J trimming: 4 bases; junction bases outside the gene matches: 6. This CDR3 is CASSEQGAIYGYTF. In DNA form, the CDR3 reads TGTGCCAGTAGTGAGCAGGGGGCAATCTATGGCTACACCTTC.

This chain connects TRBV15 to TRBJ2-7, with 8 nucleotides matching TRBD2. Germline-derived CDR1 and CDR2 are LNHNV and YYDKDF (reference sequence). The CDR3 is 17 amino acids. Germline trimming cut 0 bases from V and 1 base from J; bases unmatched to any gene: 8. DNA of the CDR3: TGTGCCACCAGCAGAGATCTAAGCGGGGGTGGATCCTACGAGCAGTACTTC. Amino acid sequence: CATSRDLSGGGSYEQYF. Complete variable domain (other parts from reference TRBV15 and TRBJ2-7): DAMVIQNPRYQVTQFGKPVTLSCSQTLNHNVMYWYQQKSSQAPKLLFHYYDKDFNNEADTPDNFQSRRPNTSFCFLDIRSPGLGDTAMYLCATSRDLSGGGSYEQYFGPGTRLTVT.